The rows below give T cell receptor beta chains drawn from one sample of a study of neurological immune-mediated disorders. TCRdb re-derived calls from the 5' RACE reads in MiXCR, one entry per CDR3 protein. The sample holds around 46,000 distinct CDR3 sequences; around 25% are singletons and the top ten take 20% to 30%. Material for sequencing was PBMCs. The receptors originated from a woman between 70 and 85 years old in good health. CDR3s include the opening cysteine and the closing phenylalanine or tryptophan. Fields, in order: clone size, D gene, J gene, V gene, CDR3 protein, CDR3 DNA. D genes are given only for firm matches. For some rows the clone size is stated as once, few or many, or as a class when expanded; others skip it.

>-|-|TRBJ1-1|TRBV12-3/TRBV12-4
CASSFVGTEAFF
TGTGCCAGCAGTTTCGTGGGGACTGAAGCTTTCTTT
>many|TRBD2|TRBJ2-7|TRBV6-2/TRBV6-3
CATQRGSSYEQYF
TGTGCCACCCAGCGGGGAAGCTCCTACGAGCAGTACTTC
>-|-|TRBJ2-4|TRBV5-5
CASSLVLAKNIQYF
TGTGCCAGCAGCCTGGTGTTGGCCAAAAACATTCAGTACTTC
>-|TRBD1|TRBJ1-1|TRBV5-5
CASSLTGQVNTEAFF
TGTGCCAGCAGCCTAACAGGACAGGTTAACACTGAAGCTTTCTTT
>once|TRBD2|TRBJ2-3|TRBV7-2
CASSLPSGSGTDTQYF
TGTGCCAGCAGCTTACCCAGCGGGAGTGGCACAGATACGCAGTATTTT
>many|-|TRBJ1-2|TRBV6-5
CASRPVALNYGYTF
TGTGCCAGCAGACCTGTCGCTCTTAACTATGGCTACACCTTC
>many|-|TRBJ2-5|TRBV29-1
CSVRRTQKETQYF
TGCAGCGTTCGCAGGACACAGAAAGAGACCCAGTACTTC
>-|-|TRBJ1-2|TRBV5-4
CASSPLAASANYGYTF
TGTGCCAGCAGCCCCCTGGCGGCCAGCGCTAACTATGGCTACACCTTC
>many|-|TRBJ1-1|TRBV20-1
CSANEGGNTEAFF
TGCAGTGCCAATGAGGGGGGGAACACTGAAGCTTTCTTT
>-|-|TRBJ2-3|TRBV14
CASRSGTWIGDTQYF
TGTGCCAGCAGGTCCGGGACCTGGATCGGGGATACACAGTATTTT
>-|TRBD1|TRBJ1-2|TRBV6-5
CASSQGASYTF
TGTGCCAGCAGTCAGGGGGCTAGCTACACCTTC
>-|TRBD1|TRBJ1-2|TRBV5-1
CASSWGDREEGYTF
TGCGCCAGCAGCTGGGGGGACAGGGAGGAGGGCTACACCTTC
>-|TRBD1|TRBJ2-3|TRBV29-1
CSVLGADRPGGTDTQYF
TGCAGCGTCCTTGGGGCGGACAGGCCCGGCGGCACAGATACGCAGTATTTT
>many|TRBD1|TRBJ2-7|TRBV5-1
CASSPSPGQVSSYEQYF
TGCGCCAGCAGCCCCAGCCCGGGACAGGTTAGCTCCTACGAGCAGTACTTC
>-|-|TRBJ2-3|TRBV5-1
CASSPTGFTGADTQYF
TGCGCCAGCAGCCCAACAGGGTTTACTGGGGCCGATACGCAGTATTTT
>many|TRBD1|TRBJ1-2|TRBV30
CAWRRGGDYGYTF
TGTGCCTGGAGGAGAGGGGGCGACTATGGCTACACCTTC
>many|-|TRBJ1-5|TRBV4-2
CASSQEHGPYLAQHF
TGTGCCAGCAGCCAAGAGCACGGACCTTATCTGGCCCAGCATTTT
>many|-|TRBJ1-2|TRBV12-3/TRBV12-4
CASSNTASSGRGYTF
TGTGCCAGCAGCAACACCGCCAGTTCTGGACGGGGCTACACCTTC
>many|-|TRBJ1-1|TRBV3-1
CASSQDYGEAAAFF
TGTGCCAGCAGCCAAGATTATGGAGAAGCGGCCGCTTTCTTT
>many|-|TRBJ1-2|TRBV4-1
CASSQDRDIGYTF
TGCGCCAGCAGCCAAGACCGGGACATTGGCTACACCTTC
>many|TRBD2|TRBJ2-1|TRBV5-1
CASLPGLADNEQFF
TGCGCCAGCCTCCCGGGACTAGCGGACAATGAGCAGTTCTTC
>many|-|TRBJ2-7|TRBV29-1
CSVERAQGYEQYF
TGCAGCGTTGAACGCGCCCAGGGGTACGAGCAGTACTTC
>many|-|TRBJ1-4|TRBV6-2/TRBV6-3
CASSTPTDEKLFF
TGTGCCAGCAGTACACCGACAGATGAAAAACTGTTTTTT
>few|-|TRBJ2-1|TRBV19
CASSILRDEQFF
TGTGCCAGTAGTATATTAAGGGATGAGCAGTTCTTC
>many|-|TRBJ2-7|TRBV28
CASSTSAGASEQYF
TGTGCCAGCAGTACCTCGGCGGGCGCCTCCGAGCAGTACTTC
>many|TRBD1|TRBJ2-7|TRBV29-1
CSAQNRGMTYEQYF
TGCAGCGCCCAGAACAGGGGAATGACCTACGAGCAGTACTTC
>many|-|TRBJ2-1|TRBV5-1
CASSLGGSSYNEQFF
TGCGCCAGCAGCCTCGGGGGCAGCTCCTACAATGAGCAGTTCTTC
>many|TRBD2|TRBJ2-1|TRBV29-1
CSVPGLAGVDNEQFF
TGCAGCGTTCCGGGACTAGCGGGTGTAGACAATGAGCAGTTCTTC
>-|-|TRBJ1-1|TRBV20-1
CSASKDTEAFF
TGCAGTGCTAGTAAGGACACTGAAGCTTTCTTT